A single T cell receptor (beta chain) is shown here with its context. What it recognizes is unknown. Germline and junction disagree at one end, which may indicate a read error. This entry belongs to a study of cytomegalovirus exposure and HLA in healthy donors. Germline V gene data show CDR1 as SGHTA and CDR2 as FQGNSA. This CDR3 has 13 amino acids. PCR amplification relied on 60 Vbeta primers (plus 13 Jbeta primers). This table comes from immunoSEQ multiplex PCR, and its TCRdb copy is limited to in-frame clones, with some not included. The sample records about 130,000 clones, roughly 69% being singletons. Study results and caveats: Most of the TCR beta V segments (in an earlier analysis) were productive either about 87% or about 30% of the time. Most observed TCR sequences were rare, whereas some public TCRs were detected in many donors. TCR beta sequences reportedly predicted most subjects' HLA-A and HLA-B alleles accurately.

The chain links TRBV7-2 to TRBJ1-4; D gene uncertain. The specimen was PBMCs. The receptor was derived from a human donor in good health. The CDR3 DNA reads TGTGCCAGCACCCGGGAGATTAATGAAAAACTGGTTTTT. It specifies CASTREINEKLVF.